This paragraph reports one T cell receptor beta chain. The record originates from a study of blood T cell repertoires in COVID-19. Study context: Sites in the United States, Italy and Spain provided acute and convalescent COVID-19 samples.

Original processing notes: Amplification of reference gene primers was used by the study to estimate nucleated cell counts. The table came from immunoSEQ multiplex PCR; TCRdb's copy has only in-frame clones and leaves some out. V, J and clone size were drawn from that table, and D and trimming were deduced from the DNA. The sample shows some 330,000 clones, 85% to 90% of them seen only once. CDR1 SGHDN and CDR2 FVKESK come from the germline V gene. V lost 3 bases and J 4 bases, leaving 9 bases between the germline ends. CDR3 length: 13 residues. All enrollees were about 18 to 100 years old and from under 25 US areas. Which cohort a participant joined came from the clinical history participants gave.

The gene calls are TRBV14 and TRBJ2-5; no reliable D call. This receptor was obtained from a man younger than 40 who had recovered from COVID-19. Specimen: PBMCs or T cells enriched from blood (not recorded which). The CDR3 loop reads CASSHLGLETQYF. CDR3 coding DNA: TGTGCCAGCAGCCATCTCGGTCTAGAGACCCAGTACTTC. The full variable domain, rest sourced from reference TRBV14 and TRBJ2-5, is EAGVTQFPSHSVIEKGQTVTLRCDPISGHDNLYWYRRVMGKEIKFLLHFVKESKQDESGMPNNRFLAERTGGTYSTLKVQPAELEDSGVYFCASSHLGLETQYFGPGTRLLVL.